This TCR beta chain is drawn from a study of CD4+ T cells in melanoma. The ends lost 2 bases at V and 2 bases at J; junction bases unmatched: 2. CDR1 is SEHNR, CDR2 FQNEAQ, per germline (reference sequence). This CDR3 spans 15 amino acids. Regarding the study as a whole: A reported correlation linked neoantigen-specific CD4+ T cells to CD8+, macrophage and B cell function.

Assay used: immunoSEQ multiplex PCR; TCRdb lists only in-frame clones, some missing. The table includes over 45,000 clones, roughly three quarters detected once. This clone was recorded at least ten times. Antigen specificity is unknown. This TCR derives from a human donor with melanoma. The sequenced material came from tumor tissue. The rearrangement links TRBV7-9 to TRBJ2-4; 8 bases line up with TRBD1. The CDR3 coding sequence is TGTGCCAGCAGCTTACAGGGGGCTCCCAAAAACATTCAGTACTTC. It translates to CASSLQGAPKNIQYF.